Below are 19 T cell receptor beta chains sequenced from a single sample in a study of blood T cells in healthy people across ages. A J-beta primer mix and a sample-barcoded 5' primer were used in a second PCR of about 7 to 12 cycles. TCRdb fed the 5' RACE reads into MiXCR, producing one record per CDR3 protein. Among 1 million or so distinct CDR3 sequences, approximately 25% were seen once, and the ten largest hold approximately 0.79%. This sample also appeared in a second study, on T cells of mothers and their children.

Sequenced input: blood. The receptor source for this set is a girl aged 2-15 years in good health.

This chain uses TRBV29-1 with TRBJ1-1; TRBD1 is a possible D gene (5 bases). In germline, CDR1 is SQVTM, CDR2 ANQGSEA. Trimming shortened V by 6 bases and J by 3 bases, and 14 bases separated the two germline ends. The CDR3 covers 13 residues. Here the CDR3 reads CSVEGRQYTEAFF. CDR3 nucleotides: TGCAGCGTGGAGGGGAGACAGTACACTGAAGCTTTCTTT.

A few counts support this clonotype. CDR3 sequence: CASSYEEMTYEQYF. CDR3 in DNA: TGTGCCAGCAGTTACGAGGAGATGACCTACGAGCAGTACTTC. This sequence joins TRBV6-2 or TRBV6-3 and TRBJ2-7; D is unresolved. CDR1 and CDR2 (germline): MNHEY, SVGEGT. V gave up 2 bases and J gave up 2 bases, with 10 bases separating them. This CDR3 is built from 14 residues.

The table lists this clonotype with a few counts. The chain is built from TRBV29-1 and TRBJ1-1, with a possible D match to TRBD1 (6 bases). The V gene's germline CDR1 is SQVTM and CDR2 ANQGSEA. V was clipped by 0 bases and J by 0 bases, with 11 bases between them. The CDR3 totals 15 residues. The CDR3: CSVEEDSSMNTEAFF. The CDR3 nucleotides read TGCAGCGTTGAAGAGGACAGCTCCATGAACACTGAAGCTTTCTTT. Supplemented by reference TRBV29-1 and TRBJ1-1, the full variable domain reads SAVISQKPSRDICQRGTSLTIQCQVDSQVTMMFWYRQQPGQSLTLIATANQGSEATYESGFVIDKFPISRPNLTFSTLTVSNMSPEDSSIYLCSVEEDSSMNTEAFFGQGTRLTVV.

The rearrangement uses TRBV28 and TRBJ2-7, with 8 nucleotides matching TRBD2. The V gene's germline CDR1 is MDHEN and CDR2 SYDVKM. V was pared by 8 bases and J by 3 bases, with 6 bases of the junction left unmatched. This CDR3 contains 13 residues. Here the CDR3 reads CASEGSGDYEQYF. The CDR3 DNA follows: TGTGCCAGCGAGGGTAGCGGGGACTACGAGCAGTACTTC. Full variable domain (rest looked up from reference TRBV28 and TRBJ2-7): DVKVTQSSRYLVKRTGEKVFLECVQDMDHENMFWYRQDPGLGLRLIYFSYDVKMKEKGDIPEGYSVSREKKERFSLILESASTNQTSMYLCASEGSGDYEQYFGPGTRLTVT.

The chain carries TRBV28 and TRBJ2-4; a possible D gene is TRBD1 (5 bases). CDR1 is MDHEN and CDR2 is SYDVKM in the germline V gene. V shed 10 bases and J shed 8 bases, with 21 bases lying between them. The CDR3 covers 14 residues. CDR3 bases: TGTGCCACCAATTCCGGGCCACCCAGGGACATTCAGTACTTC. It encodes CATNSGPPRDIQYF.

The rearrangement links TRBV12-3 or TRBV12-4 to TRBJ1-1, with D possibly matching TRBD1 (6 bases). V gave up 3 bases and J gave up 5 bases, with 13 bases separating them. The CDR3 runs to 14 residues. The CDR3 spells CASSLDSAETEAFF. CDR3 bases: TGTGCCAGCAGTTTGGACAGCGCAGAAACTGAAGCTTTCTTT.

The chain couples TRBV7-8 to TRBJ2-5; perhaps TRBD2 as D (6 bases). Matching the DNA end better, TRBJ2-1 makes the J call doubtful. Looked up from germline, CDR1 is SGHVS and CDR2 is FQNEAQ. This CDR3 spans 13 amino acids. The CDR3 sequence is CASHWRGRNEQFF. Written as DNA, the CDR3 is TGTGCCAGCCATTGGAGGGGCAGGAATGAGCAGTTCTTC.

This clonotype was seen more than once but under ten times. This chain links TRBV7-2 with TRBJ2-5, with unresolved D. The end of the DNA is better explained by TRBJ2-1, so the J call may be wrong. Germline V gene lookup returns CDR1 SGHTA and CDR2 FQGNSA. The CDR3 extends over 12 amino acids. CDR3 nucleotides: TGTGCCAGCAGGTTCGGAAGCTCGGTGCAGTTCTTC. Its protein product is CASRFGSSVQFF.

V is TRBV20-1 and J is TRBJ2-5, with D possibly matching TRBD1 (5 bases). CDR3 length: 13 amino acids. CDR1 is DFQATT and CDR2 is SNEGSKA in the germline V gene (reference sequence). V was shortened by 2 bases and J by 3 bases, with 10 bases between the two germline ends. CDR3 bases: TGCAGTGCTAGAATAGGGGTGGAAGAGACCCAGTACTTC. Translation: CSARIGVEETQYF.

This clonotype was seen a handful of times. This chain joins TRBV5-6 and TRBJ2-5; a weak D match, TRBD2 (7 bases). CDR1 and CDR2 from the germline V gene are SGHDT and YYEEEE. Trimming shortened V by 6 bases and J by 2 bases, and 14 bases separated the two germline ends. The CDR3 extends over 14 amino acids. CDR3 region: CASIRGGEQETQYF. The CDR3 DNA follows: TGTGCCAGCATTCGAGGGGGGGAACAAGAGACCCAGTACTTC.

As regards this clonotype: At one end, the junction sequence differs from germline, possibly due to a read error. This rearrangement joins TRBV4-1 to TRBJ1-1; D is ambiguous. CDR1 MGHRA and CDR2 YSYEKL come from the germline V gene. This CDR3 is built from 15 residues. As DNA, the CDR3 is TGCGCCAGCAGCCAAGGGTTCATAACGCGAACTGAAGCTTCCTTT. This encodes CASSQGFITRTEASF.

This clonotype was seen a few times. The J gene is TRBJ2-7, the V gene TRBV27, with 9 bases fitting TRBD2. CDR1 is MNHEY and CDR2 is SMNVEV in the germline V gene (reference sequence). This CDR3 is built from 15 residues. Losses at the gene ends were 5 bases for V and 2 bases for J; bases not matched to a gene: 7. Here the CDR3 reads CASSLGGGVTYEQYF. The CDR3 DNA follows: TGTGCCAGCAGTCTTGGCGGGGGGGTAACCTACGAGCAGTACTTC.

The rearrangement uses TRBV24-1 and TRBJ2-1; D not resolved. This CDR3 contains 10 residues. Trimming took off 3 bases at V and 11 bases at J, with 4 bases between the two ends. Germline loops: CDR1 KGHDR, CDR2 SFDVKD. The CDR3 reads CATSDGKQFF. The CDR3 bases are TGTGCCACCAGTGATGGAAAGCAGTTCTTC.

This clonotype was seen only a few times. The rearrangement links TRBV20-1 to TRBJ1-3; 8 bases match TRBD1. CDR1 and CDR2 (germline): DFQATT, SNEGSKA (reference sequence). CDR3 length equals 15 residues. V was clipped by 6 bases and J by 0 bases; unmatched bases: 7. CDR3 residues: CSAGTGQSSGNTIYF. CDR3 in DNA: TGCAGTGCAGGGACAGGCCAAAGCTCTGGAAACACCATATATTTT.

This clonotype was seen more than once but under ten times. This sequence joins TRBV24-1 and TRBJ2-5; TRBD2 agrees at 9 bases. Trimming at V came to 0 bases and at J to 4 bases, leaving 8 bases not matched to a gene. There are 17 residues in the CDR3. Germline values: CDR1 KGHDR, CDR2 SFDVKD. The CDR3 is CATSDLQPAGGRETQYF. DNA for the CDR3: TGTGCCACCAGTGATTTGCAACCAGCGGGAGGACGAGAGACCCAGTACTTC.

V and J are TRBV4-3 and TRBJ2-1; TRBD1 or TRBD2 may be the D gene (6 bases each). V shed 0 bases and J shed 5 bases, with 11 bases lying between them. The CDR3 is 15 amino acids. From germline, CDR1 is LGHNA and CDR2 YSLEER. In DNA, the CDR3 is TGCGCCAGCAGCCAAGATAAAGGGGGGCACAATGAGCAGTTCTTC. Its translation is CASSQDKGGHNEQFF.

V and J are TRBV12-3 or TRBV12-4 and TRBJ1-2; D is ambiguous. Deletions cut 5 bases from V and 3 bases from J, with 13 bases between. The CDR3 has 14 amino acids. CDR3 residues: CASSQTIVDYGYTF. CDR3 in DNA: TGTGCCAGCAGTCAGACAATAGTGGACTATGGCTACACCTTC.

The J gene is TRBJ2-5, the V gene TRBV20-1, with unresolved D. Near its end, the DNA agrees better with TRBJ2-7, so the J call may be wrong. The CDR3 loop spans 13 amino acids. Per germline, CDR1 DFQATT and CDR2 SNEGSKA (reference sequence). The CDR3 DNA reads as TGCAGTGCTAGAGATATTTATGAGGACGAGCAGTACTTC. This sequence encodes CSARDIYEDEQYF.

The chain has TRBV20-1 and TRBJ1-1; TRBD1 is a possible D gene (5 bases). CDR1 and CDR2 from the germline V gene are DFQATT and SNEGSKA (reference sequence). There are 12 residues in the CDR3. V lost 1 base and J 6 bases, leaving 9 bases between the germline ends. Here the CDR3 reads CSARGEGAEAFF. The CDR3 DNA reads as TGCAGTGCTAGAGGGGAAGGGGCTGAAGCTTTCTTT.